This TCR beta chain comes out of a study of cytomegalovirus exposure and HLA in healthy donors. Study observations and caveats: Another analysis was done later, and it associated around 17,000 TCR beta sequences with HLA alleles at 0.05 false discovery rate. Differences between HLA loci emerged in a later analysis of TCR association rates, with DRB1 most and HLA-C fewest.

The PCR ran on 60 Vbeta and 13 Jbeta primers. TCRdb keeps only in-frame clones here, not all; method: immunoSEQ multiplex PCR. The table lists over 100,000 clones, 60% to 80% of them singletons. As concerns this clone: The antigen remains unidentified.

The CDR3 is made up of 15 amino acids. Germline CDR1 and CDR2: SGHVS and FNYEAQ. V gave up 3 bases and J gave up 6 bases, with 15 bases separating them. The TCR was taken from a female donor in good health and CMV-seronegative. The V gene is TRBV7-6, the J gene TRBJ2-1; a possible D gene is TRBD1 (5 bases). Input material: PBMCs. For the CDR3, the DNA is TGTGCCAGCAGCTTGGGTGGACATTCGGGCAATGAGCAGTTCTTC. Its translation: CASSLGGHSGNEQFF.